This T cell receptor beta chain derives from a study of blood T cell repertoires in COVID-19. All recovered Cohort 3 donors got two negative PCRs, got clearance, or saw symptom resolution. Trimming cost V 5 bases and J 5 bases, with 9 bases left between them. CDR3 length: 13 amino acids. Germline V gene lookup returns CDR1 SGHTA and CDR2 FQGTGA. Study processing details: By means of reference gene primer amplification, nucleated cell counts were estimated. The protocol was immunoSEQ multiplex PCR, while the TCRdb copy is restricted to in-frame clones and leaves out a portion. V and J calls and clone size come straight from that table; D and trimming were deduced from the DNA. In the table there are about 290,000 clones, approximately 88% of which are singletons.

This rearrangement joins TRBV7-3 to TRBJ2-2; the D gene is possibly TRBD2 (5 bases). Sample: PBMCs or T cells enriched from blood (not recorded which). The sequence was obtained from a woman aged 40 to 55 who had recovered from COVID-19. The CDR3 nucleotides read TGTGCCAGCAGCCCTCGGGGTACCGGGGAGCTGTTTTTT. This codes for CASSPRGTGELFF.